This TCR beta chain was recovered during a study of regulatory T cells in long-lasting Graves disease. Whole-study findings and limits: Having only a small sample size may have limited accuracy.

This sample's time point: newly diagnosed GD, antithyroid drugs for less than 3 months. RNA from PBMCs was the source of the TCR library. There are a few counts of this clonotype. Its antigen is still unknown. Libraries of TCR beta came from iRepertoire HTBI primers plus Arm-PCR of CDR3 regions. TCRdb recomputed calls from the multiplex PCR reads with MiXCR, one row per CDR3 protein. Of roughly 350,000 distinct CDR3 sequences in the sample, approximately 15% were seen once. CDR1 MNHNS and CDR2 SASEGT come from the germline V gene. The ends lost 7 bases at V and 5 bases at J; junction bases unmatched: 5. CDR3 length: 14 residues. These records were also assigned to another study, of T cells in Graves' hyperthyroidism and ophthalmopathy.

The starting material was peripheral blood mononuclear cells (PBMCs), obtained at new diagnosis, from a patient treated with antithyroid drugs. The chain recombines TRBV6-1 with TRBJ1-5, with 10 positions matching TRBD1. This TCR derives from a man in his forties with Graves disease. The CDR3 region has the DNA TGTGCCAGCACCTGGACAGGGGGTTATCAGCCCCAGCATTTT. Translated: CASTWTGGYQPQHF.